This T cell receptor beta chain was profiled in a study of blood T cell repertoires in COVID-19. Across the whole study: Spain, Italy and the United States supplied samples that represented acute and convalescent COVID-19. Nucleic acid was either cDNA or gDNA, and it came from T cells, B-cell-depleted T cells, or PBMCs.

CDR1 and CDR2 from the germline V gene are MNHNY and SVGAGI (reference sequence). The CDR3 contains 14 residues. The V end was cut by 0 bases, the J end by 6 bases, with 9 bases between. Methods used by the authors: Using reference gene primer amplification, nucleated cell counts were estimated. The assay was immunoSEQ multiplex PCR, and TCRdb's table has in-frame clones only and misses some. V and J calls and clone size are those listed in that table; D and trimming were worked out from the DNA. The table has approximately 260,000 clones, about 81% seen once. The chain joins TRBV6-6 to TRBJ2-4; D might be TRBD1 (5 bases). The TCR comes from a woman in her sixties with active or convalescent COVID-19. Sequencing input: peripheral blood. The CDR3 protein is CASSYSGQGNIQYF. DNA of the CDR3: TGTGCCAGCAGTTACTCGGGGCAAGGAAACATTCAGTACTTC.